This T cell receptor (beta chain) emerged from a study of blood T cell repertoires in COVID-19. CDR1 and CDR2 from the germline V gene are SGHRS and YFSETQ. V lost 0 bases and J lost 4, with 11 bases in between. The CDR3 loop spans 16 amino acids. This clone was seen a single time. Here immunoSEQ multiplex PCR was the method, and the copy in TCRdb shows in-frame clones only, minus some. The repertoire holds about 230,000 clones, with 75% to 90% as singletons. Sequenced sample: peripheral blood. V gene TRBV5-1 combines with J gene TRBJ1-6; the D gene is possibly TRBD1 (5 bases). The receptor comes from a man aged 25 to 40 with COVID-19, enrolled during active disease. The CDR3 region is CASSLAGLKYNSPLHF. The CDR3 DNA follows: TGCGCCAGCAGCTTGGCAGGGCTAAAGTATAATTCACCCCTCCACTTT.